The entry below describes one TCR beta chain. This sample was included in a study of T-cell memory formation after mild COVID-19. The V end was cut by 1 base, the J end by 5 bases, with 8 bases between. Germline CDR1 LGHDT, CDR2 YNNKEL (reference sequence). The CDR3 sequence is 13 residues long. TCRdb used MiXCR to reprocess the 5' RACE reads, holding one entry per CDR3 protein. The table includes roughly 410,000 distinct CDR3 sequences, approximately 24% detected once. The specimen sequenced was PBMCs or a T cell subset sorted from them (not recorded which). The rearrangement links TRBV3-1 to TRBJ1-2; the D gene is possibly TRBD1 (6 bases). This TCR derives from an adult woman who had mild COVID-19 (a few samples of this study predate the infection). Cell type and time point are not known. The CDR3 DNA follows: TGTGCCAGCAGCCAAGTACAGGGTTATGGCTACACCTTC. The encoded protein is CASSQVQGYGYTF.